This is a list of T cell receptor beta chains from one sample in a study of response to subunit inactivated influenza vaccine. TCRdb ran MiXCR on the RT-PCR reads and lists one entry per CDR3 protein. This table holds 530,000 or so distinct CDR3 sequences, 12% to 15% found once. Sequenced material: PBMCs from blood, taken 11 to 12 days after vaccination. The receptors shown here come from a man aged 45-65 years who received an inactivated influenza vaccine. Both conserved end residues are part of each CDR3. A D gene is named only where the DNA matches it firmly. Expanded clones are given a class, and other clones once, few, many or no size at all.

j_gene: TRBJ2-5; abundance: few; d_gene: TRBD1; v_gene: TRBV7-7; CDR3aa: CASSLLGTVETQYF; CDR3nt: TGTGCTAGCAGCTTACTCGGGACAGTTGAGACCCAGTACTTC
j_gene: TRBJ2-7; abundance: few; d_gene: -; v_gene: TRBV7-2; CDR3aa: CASSLSGHRTYEQYF; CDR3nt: TGTGCCAGCAGCTTGAGCGGCCACAGAACCTACGAGCAGTACTTC
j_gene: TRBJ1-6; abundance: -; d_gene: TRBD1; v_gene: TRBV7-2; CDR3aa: CASSITGVENSPLHF; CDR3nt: TGTGCCAGCAGCATCACAGGGGTGGAAAATTCACCCCTCCACTTT
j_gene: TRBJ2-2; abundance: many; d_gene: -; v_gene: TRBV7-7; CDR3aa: CASSGAAGGSGELFF; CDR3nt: TGTGCTAGCAGCGGGGCCGCAGGGGGTTCCGGGGAGCTGTTTTTT
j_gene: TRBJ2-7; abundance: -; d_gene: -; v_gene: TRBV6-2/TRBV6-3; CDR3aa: CASSGTPTSYEQYF; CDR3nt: TGTGCCAGCAGTGGGACGCCTACATCCTACGAGCAGTACTTC
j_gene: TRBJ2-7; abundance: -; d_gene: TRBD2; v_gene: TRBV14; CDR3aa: CASSQLLAILGEQYF; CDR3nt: TGTGCCAGCAGCCAACTACTAGCGATCCTCGGAGAGCAGTACTTC
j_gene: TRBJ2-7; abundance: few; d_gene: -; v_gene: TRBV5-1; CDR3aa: CASSPRVGTSSYEQYF; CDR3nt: TGCGCCAGCAGCCCCAGGGTTGGGACCAGCTCCTACGAGCAGTACTTC
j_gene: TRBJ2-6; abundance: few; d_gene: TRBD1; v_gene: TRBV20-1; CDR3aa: CSATGQGIGGANVLTF; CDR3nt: TGCAGTGCAACGGGACAGGGGATAGGCGGGGCCAACGTCCTGACTTTC
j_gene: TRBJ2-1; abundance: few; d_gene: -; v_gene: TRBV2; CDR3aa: CASSERRVLYNEQFF; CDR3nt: TGTGCCAGCAGTGAACGGCGGGTCTTGTACAATGAGCAGTTCTTC
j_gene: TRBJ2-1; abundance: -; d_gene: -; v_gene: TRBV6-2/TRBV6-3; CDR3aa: CASSYSAGAGSEQFF; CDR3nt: TGTGCCAGCAGTTACTCGGCGGGGGCCGGGAGTGAGCAGTTCTTC
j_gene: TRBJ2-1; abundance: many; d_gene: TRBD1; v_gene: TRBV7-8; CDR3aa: CASRTGTANNEQFF; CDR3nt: TGTGCCAGCAGAACCGGGACAGCTAACAATGAGCAGTTCTTC
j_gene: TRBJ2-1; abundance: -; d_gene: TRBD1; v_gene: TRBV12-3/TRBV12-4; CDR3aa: CASSSGQGFREQFF; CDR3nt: TGTGCCAGCAGTTCAGGACAGGGGTTTCGTGAGCAGTTCTTC
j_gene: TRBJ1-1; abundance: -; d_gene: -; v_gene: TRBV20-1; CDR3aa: CSARPTVNTEAFF; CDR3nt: TGCAGTGCTAGACCTACAGTGAACACTGAAGCTTTCTTT
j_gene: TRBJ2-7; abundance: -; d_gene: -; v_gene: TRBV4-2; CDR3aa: CASSQEVGPFYEQYF; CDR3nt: TGTGCCAGCAGCCAAGAAGTGGGGCCATTCTACGAGCAGTACTTC
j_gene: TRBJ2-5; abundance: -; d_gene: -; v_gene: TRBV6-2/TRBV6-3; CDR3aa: CASSYGPGHQETQYF; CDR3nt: TGTGCCAGCAGTTATGGGCCAGGCCATCAAGAGACCCAGTACTTC
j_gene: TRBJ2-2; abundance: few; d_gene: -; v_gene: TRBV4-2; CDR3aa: CASSQAGTGELFF; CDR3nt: TGTGCCAGCAGCCAAGCCGGTACCGGGGAGCTGTTTTTT
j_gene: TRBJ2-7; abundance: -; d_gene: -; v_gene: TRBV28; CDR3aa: CASSFKTSRYF; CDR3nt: TGTGCCAGCAGTTTTAAGACAAGCAGGTACTTC
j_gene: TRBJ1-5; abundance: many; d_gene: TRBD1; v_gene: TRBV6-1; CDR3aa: CASSSGGQGAYQPQHF; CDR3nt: TGTGCCAGCAGTAGCGGCGGACAGGGGGCATATCAGCCCCAGCATTTT
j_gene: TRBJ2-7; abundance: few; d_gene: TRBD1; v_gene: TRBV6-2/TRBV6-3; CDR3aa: CASSRTGVHEQYF; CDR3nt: TGTGCCAGCAGTAGAACAGGGGTCCACGAGCAGTACTTC
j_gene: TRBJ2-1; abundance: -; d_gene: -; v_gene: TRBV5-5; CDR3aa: CASSREPDRLYNEQFF; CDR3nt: TGTGCCAGCAGCCGTGAACCTGACAGACTTTACAATGAGCAGTTCTTC
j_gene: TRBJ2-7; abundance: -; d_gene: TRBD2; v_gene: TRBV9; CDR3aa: CASSGGGAFSYEQYF; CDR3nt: TGTGCCAGCAGCGGCGGGGGGGCCTTCTCCTACGAGCAGTACTTC
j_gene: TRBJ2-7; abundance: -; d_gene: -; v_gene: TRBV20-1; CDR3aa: CSARGYRASDEQYF; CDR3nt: TGCAGTGCTAGAGGTTACAGGGCATCCGACGAGCAGTACTTC
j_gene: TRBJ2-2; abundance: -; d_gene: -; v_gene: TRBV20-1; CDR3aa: CSARGRENTGELFF; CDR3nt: TGCAGTGCTAGAGGTCGGGAGAACACCGGGGAGCTGTTTTTT
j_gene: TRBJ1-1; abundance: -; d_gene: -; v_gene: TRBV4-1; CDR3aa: CASSQDCGYTEAFF; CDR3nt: TGCGCCAGCAGCCAAGATTGCGGGTACACTGAAGCTTTCTTT
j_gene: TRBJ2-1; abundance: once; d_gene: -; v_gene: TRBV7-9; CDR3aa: CASSLVGGKRSHEQFF; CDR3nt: TGTGCCAGCAGCTTAGTGGGGGGAAAACGCTCCCACGAGCAGTTCTTC
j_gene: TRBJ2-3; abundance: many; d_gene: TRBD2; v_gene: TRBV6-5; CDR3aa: CASSFYSGSTDTQYF; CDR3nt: TGTGCCAGCAGTTTTTATAGCGGGAGTACAGATACGCAGTATTTT
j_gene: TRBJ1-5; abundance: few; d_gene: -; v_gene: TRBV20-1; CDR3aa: CSARGRLGHQPQHF; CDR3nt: TGCAGTGCTAGAGGGCGTCTAGGCCATCAGCCCCAGCATTTT
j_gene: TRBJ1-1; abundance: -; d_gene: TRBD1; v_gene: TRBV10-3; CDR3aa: CAIKAGGRTEAFF; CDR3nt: TGTGCCATCAAGGCAGGGGGCAGAACTGAAGCTTTCTTT
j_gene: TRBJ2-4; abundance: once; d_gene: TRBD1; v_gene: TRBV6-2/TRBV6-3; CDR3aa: CASSSPGQGSNIQYF; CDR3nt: TGTGCCAGCAGTTCCCCGGGACAGGGGTCAAACATTCAGTACTTC
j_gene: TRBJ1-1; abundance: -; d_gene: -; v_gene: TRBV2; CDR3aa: CASSGNPGGTEAFF; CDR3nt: TGTGCCAGCAGTGGGAATCCCGGGGGCACTGAAGCTTTCTTT
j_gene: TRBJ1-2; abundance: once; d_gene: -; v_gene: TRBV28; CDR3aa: CASSLGFRTVYGYTF; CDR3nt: TGTGCCAGCAGTTTGGGATTCCGGACGGTCTATGGCTACACCTTC
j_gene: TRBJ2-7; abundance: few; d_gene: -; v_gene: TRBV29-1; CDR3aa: CSVGGIYEQYF; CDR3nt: TGCAGCGTTGGAGGGATCTACGAGCAGTACTTC
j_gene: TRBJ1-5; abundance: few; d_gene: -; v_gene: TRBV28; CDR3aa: CASSFSQGQPQHF; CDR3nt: TGTGCCAGCAGTTTTAGTCAGGGCCAGCCCCAGCATTTT
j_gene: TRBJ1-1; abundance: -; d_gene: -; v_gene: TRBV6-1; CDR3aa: CASSGSGNTEAFF; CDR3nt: TGTGCCAGCAGTGGGTCTGGGAACACTGAAGCTTTCTTT
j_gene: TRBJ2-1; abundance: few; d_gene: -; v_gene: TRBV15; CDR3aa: CATSRVGVGHSSYNEQFF; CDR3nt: TGTGCCACCAGCAGGGTAGGGGTGGGACACAGCTCCTACAATGAGCAGTTCTTC
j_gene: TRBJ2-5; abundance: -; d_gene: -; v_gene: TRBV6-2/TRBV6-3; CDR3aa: CASRNGGQETQYF; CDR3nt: TGTGCCAGCAGGAACGGGGGACAAGAGACCCAGTACTTC
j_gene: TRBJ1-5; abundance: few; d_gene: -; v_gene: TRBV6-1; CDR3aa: CASSPGLVGGRPQHF; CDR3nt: TGTGCCAGCAGCCCCGGCCTGGTGGGGGGACGGCCCCAGCATTTT
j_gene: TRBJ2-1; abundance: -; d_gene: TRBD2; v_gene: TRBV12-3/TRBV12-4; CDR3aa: CASGPGLGNNEQFF; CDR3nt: TGTGCCAGCGGCCCCGGACTAGGTAACAATGAGCAGTTCTTC
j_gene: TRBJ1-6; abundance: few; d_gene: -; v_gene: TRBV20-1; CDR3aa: CSAFWDPSGSPLHF; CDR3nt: TGCAGTGCTTTTTGGGACCCATCCGGTTCACCCCTCCACTTT
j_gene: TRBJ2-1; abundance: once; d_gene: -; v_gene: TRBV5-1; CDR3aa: CASSFSGRPDNEQFF; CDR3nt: TGCGCCAGCAGCTTCTCGGGACGGCCTGACAATGAGCAGTTCTTC
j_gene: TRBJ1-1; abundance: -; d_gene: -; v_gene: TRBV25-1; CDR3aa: CASSNTGLDTEAFF; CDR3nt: TGTGCCAGCAGTAATACAGGGTTGGACACTGAAGCTTTCTTT